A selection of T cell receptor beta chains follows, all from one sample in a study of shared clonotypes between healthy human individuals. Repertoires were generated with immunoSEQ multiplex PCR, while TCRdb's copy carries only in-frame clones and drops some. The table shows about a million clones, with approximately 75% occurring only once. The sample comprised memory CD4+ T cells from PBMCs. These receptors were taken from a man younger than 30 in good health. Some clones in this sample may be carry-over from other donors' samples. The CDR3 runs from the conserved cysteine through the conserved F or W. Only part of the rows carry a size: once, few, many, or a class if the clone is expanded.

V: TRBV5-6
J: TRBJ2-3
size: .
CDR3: CASSQGQSTDTQYF

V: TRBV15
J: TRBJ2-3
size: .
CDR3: CATSRERTVRTDTQYF

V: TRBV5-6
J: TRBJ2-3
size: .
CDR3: CASSLGPQTSTDTQYF

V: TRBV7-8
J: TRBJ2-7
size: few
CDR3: CASSQRDSYVEQYF

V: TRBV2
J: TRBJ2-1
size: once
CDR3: CASSAVGYNEQFF

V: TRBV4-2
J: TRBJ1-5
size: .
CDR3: CASSEGTAASNQPQHF

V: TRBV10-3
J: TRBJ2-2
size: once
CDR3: CAIMGTGSNTGELFF

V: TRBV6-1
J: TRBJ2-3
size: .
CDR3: CASKRVSTDTQYF

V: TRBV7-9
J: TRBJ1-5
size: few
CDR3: CASSSQDGPNQPQHF

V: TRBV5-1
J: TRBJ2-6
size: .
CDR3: CASSFPGTGESGANVLTF

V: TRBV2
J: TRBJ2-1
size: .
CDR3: CASNFGEQFF

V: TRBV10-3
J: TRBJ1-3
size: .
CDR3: CAITPGRSSGNTIYF

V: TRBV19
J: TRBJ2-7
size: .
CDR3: CASSIRGQPRDEQYF

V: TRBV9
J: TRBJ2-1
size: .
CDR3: CASSVGGLAGGEQFF

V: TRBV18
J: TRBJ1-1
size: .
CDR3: CASSPFRQENTEAFF